This T cell receptor beta chain was observed in a study of cytomegalovirus exposure and HLA in healthy donors. Germline V lookup: CDR1 SGHNT, CDR2 YYREEE (reference sequence). Trimming left V 4 bases short and J 7 bases short, with 17 bases between. This CDR3 is 15 amino acids long. It was with 60 Vbeta and 13 Jbeta primers that the PCR ran. The repertoire was sequenced with immunoSEQ multiplex PCR; TCRdb's copy has only in-frame clones and lacks some. The data hold 110,000 or so clones, with less than 10% observed a single time. The TCR comes from a woman between 40 and 50 years old in good health and CMV-seropositive. The sample taken for sequencing was PBMCs. This rearrangement joins TRBV5-4 to TRBJ1-4, with D tentatively TRBD1 (6 bases). DNA for the CDR3: TGTGCCAGCAGCCTATTCCAGGGGATTGGTGAAAAACTGTTTTTT. It is translated as CASSLFQGIGEKLFF.